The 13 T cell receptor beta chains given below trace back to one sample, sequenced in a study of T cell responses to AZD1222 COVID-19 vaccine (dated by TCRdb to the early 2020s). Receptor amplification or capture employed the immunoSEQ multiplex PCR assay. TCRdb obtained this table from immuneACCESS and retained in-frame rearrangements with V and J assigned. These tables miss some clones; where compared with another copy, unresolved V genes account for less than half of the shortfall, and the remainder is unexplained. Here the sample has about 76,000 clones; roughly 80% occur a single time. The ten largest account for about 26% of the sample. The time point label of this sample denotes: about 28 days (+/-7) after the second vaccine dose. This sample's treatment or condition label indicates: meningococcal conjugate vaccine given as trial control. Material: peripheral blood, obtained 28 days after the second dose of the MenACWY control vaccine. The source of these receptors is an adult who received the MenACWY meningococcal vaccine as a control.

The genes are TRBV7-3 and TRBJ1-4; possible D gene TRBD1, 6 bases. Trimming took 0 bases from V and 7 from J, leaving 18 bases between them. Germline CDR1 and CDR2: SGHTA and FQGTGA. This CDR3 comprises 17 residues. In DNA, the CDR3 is TGTGCCAGCAGCTTAACTATAGGGCCAGGGGCTCTTGAAAAACTGTTTTTT. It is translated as CASSLTIGPGALEKLFF.

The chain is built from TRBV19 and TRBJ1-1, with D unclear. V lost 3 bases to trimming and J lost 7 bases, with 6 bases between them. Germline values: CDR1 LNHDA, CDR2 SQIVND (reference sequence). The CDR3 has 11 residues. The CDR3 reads CASSMRLEAFF. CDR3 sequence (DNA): TGTGCCAGTAGTATGAGACTTGAAGCTTTCTTT.

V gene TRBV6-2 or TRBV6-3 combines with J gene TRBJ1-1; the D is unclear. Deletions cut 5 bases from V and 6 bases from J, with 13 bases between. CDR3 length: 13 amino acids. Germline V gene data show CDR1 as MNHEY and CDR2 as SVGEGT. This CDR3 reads CASSDGPAAEAFF. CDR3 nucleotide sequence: TGTGCCAGCAGTGACGGGCCGGCAGCTGAAGCTTTCTTT.

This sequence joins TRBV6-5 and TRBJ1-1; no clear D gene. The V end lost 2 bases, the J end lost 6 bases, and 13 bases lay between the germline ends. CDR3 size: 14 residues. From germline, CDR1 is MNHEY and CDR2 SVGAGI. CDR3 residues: CASSYGDGLAEAFF. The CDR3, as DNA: TGTGCCAGCAGTTACGGTGATGGGCTGGCTGAAGCTTTCTTT.

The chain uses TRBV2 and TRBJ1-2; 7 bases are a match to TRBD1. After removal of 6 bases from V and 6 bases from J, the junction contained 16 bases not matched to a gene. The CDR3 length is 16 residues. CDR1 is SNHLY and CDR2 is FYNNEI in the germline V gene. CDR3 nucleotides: TGTGCCAGCAGCGGAGGCGTAGACCCTACAGGGGATGGCTACACCTTC. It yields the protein CASSGGVDPTGDGYTF.

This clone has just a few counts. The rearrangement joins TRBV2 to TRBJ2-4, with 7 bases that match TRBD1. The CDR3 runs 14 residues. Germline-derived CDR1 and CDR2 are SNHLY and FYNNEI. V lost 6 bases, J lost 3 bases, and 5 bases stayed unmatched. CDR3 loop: CASRQGEDKNIQYF. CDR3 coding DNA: TGTGCCAGCAGGCAGGGGGAAGACAAAAACATTCAGTACTTC.

CDR3 nucleotides: TGTGCCAGGGGTGAGGGGGTCGACGGCACTGAAGCTTTCTTT. Residues: CARGEGVDGTEAFF. This rearrangement joins TRBV27 to TRBJ1-1; D is perhaps TRBD1 (6 bases). This CDR3 region has 14 residues. Trimming removed 9 bases at V and 4 bases at J, with 18 bases between. Germline-derived CDR1 and CDR2 are MNHEY and SMNVEV (reference sequence).

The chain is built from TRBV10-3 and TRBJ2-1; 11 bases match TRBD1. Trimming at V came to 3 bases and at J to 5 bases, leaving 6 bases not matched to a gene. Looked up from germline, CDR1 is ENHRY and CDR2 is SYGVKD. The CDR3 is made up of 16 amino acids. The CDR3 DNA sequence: TGTGCCATCAGTGACTCCGGGACAGGGGGAAACAATGAGCAGTTCTTC. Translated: CAISDSGTGGNNEQFF.

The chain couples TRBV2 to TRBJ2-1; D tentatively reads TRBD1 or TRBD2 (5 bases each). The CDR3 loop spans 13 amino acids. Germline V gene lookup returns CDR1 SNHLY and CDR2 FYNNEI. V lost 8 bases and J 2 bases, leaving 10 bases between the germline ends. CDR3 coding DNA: TGTGCCAGCGGGGCCGGGGCCTACAATGAGCAGTTCTTC. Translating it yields CASGAGAYNEQFF.

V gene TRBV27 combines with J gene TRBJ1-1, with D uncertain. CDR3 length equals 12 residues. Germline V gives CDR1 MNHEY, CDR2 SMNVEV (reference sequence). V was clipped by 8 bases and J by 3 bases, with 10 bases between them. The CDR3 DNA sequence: TGTGCCAGCCGGGAACGAGACACTGAAGCTTTCTTT. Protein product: CASRERDTEAFF.

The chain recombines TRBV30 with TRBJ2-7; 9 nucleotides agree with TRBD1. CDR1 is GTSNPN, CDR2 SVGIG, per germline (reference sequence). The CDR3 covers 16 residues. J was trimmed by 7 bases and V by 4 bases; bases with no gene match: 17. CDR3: CAWKYQGDRAPREQYF. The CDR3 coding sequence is TGTGCCTGGAAATACCAGGGGGACAGGGCCCCGAGGGAGCAGTACTTC.

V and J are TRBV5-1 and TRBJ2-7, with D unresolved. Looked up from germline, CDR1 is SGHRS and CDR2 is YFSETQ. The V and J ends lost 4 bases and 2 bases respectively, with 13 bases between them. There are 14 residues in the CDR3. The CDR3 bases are TGCGCCAGCAGCGGTGACTGGAAACCCTACGAGCAGTACTTC. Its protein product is CASSGDWKPYEQYF.

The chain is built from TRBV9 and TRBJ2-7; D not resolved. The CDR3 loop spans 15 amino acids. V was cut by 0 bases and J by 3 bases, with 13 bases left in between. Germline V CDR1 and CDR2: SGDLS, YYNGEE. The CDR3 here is CASSVAYGRSYEQYF. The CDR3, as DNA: TGTGCCAGCAGCGTAGCTTATGGACGGAGCTACGAGCAGTACTTC.